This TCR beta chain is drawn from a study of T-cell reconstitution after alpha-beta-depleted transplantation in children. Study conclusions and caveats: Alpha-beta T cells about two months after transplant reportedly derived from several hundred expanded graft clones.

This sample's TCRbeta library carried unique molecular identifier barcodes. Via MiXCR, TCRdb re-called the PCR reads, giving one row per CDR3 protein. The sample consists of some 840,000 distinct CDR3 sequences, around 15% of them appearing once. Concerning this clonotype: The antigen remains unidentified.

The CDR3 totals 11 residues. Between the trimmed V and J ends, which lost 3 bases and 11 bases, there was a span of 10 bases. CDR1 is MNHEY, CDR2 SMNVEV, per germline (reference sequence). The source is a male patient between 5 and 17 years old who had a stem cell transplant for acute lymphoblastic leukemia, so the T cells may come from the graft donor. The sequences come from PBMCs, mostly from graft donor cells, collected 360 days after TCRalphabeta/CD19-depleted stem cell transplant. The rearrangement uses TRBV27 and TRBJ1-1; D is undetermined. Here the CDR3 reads CASSFGSLAFF. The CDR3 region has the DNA TGTGCCAGCAGTTTTGGCAGCCTGGCTTTCTTT.